Below are 18 T cell receptor beta chains sequenced from a single sample in a study of blood T cell repertoires in COVID-19. Sequencing used immunoSEQ multiplex PCR; TCRdb keeps in-frame clones, though not all of them. The data hold approximately 240,000 clones, with 88% observed a single time. Sequenced: peripheral blood. Receptor source: a woman aged 40 to 50 who had recovered from COVID-19.

The rearrangement links TRBV5-1 to TRBJ2-7; 7 bases align to TRBD2. Germline V lookup: CDR1 SGHRS, CDR2 YFSETQ. There are 16 residues in the CDR3. Losses at the gene ends were 0 bases for V and 0 bases for J; bases not matched to a gene: 6. The CDR3 DNA is TGCGCCAGCAGCTTGGGAACTAGCGCGAGCTCCTACGAGCAGTACTTC. Its translation is CASSLGTSASSYEQYF.

This sequence joins TRBV9 and TRBJ1-2; D may be TRBD1 (5 bases). V lost 8 bases to trimming and J lost 6 bases, with 26 bases between them. The length of the CDR3 is 16 residues. CDR1 SGDLS and CDR2 YYNGEE come from the germline V gene. CDR3 sequence reads: CASSPGTGTTGHGYTF. In nucleotides, the CDR3 is TGTGCCAGTAGTCCCGGGACTGGGACCACGGGCCATGGCTACACCTTC.

This clone was seen only once. This chain connects TRBV19 to TRBJ2-1, with TRBD2 identical over 8 bases. The J segment lost 9 bases and the V segment lost 7 bases, leaving 17 bases of the junction unmatched. Germline V gives CDR1 LNHDA, CDR2 SQIVND (reference sequence). The CDR3 extends over 16 amino acids. The CDR3 sequence is CASTQSRASGRVEQFF. Here the CDR3 DNA reads TGTGCCAGTACCCAAAGTAGGGCTAGCGGGCGGGTTGAGCAGTTCTTC.

Concerning this clone: In the same sample, other DNA sequences code for this CDR3. The V and J genes are TRBV19 and TRBJ2-7, with 8 bases fitting TRBD1. The germline CDR1 and CDR2 sequences are LNHDA and SQIVND (reference sequence). The V segment lost 5 bases and the J segment 2 bases; nucleotides outside the gene matches: 5. The CDR3 extends over 14 amino acids. The DNA of the CDR3 is TGTGCCAGTAGTCCTGGGACAGGCCCCTACGAGCAGTACTTC. Translation gives CASSPGTGPYEQYF.

The chain combines TRBV5-6 with TRBJ1-6; 9 nucleotides agree with TRBD1. The CDR3 extends over 15 amino acids. Germline assignment: CDR1 SGHDT and CDR2 YYEEEE. V was pared by 1 base and J by 6 bases, with 2 bases of the junction left unmatched. CDR3 nucleotides: TGTGCCAGCAGCTTGCGGGACAGGGTTAATTCACCCCTCCACTTT. Amino acids: CASSLRDRVNSPLHF.

The chain couples TRBV6-1 to TRBJ1-5, with D possibly matching TRBD1 (5 bases). V dropped 2 bases and J dropped 10 bases, with 21 bases sitting between them. The CDR3 extends over 16 amino acids. Germline V gene data show CDR1 as MNHNS and CDR2 as SASEGT. This CDR3 reads CASSENLGAGSGPQHF. In DNA, the CDR3 is TGTGCCAGCAGTGAAAACCTAGGGGCAGGGTCTGGTCCCCAGCATTTT.

The rearrangement links TRBV2 to TRBJ1-6; TRBD1 might be the D (5 bases). This CDR3 region has 13 residues. Germline lookup yields CDR1 SNHLY and CDR2 FYNNEI. CDR3 in amino acids: CIQRRDGNSPLHF. The CDR3, as DNA: TGTATACAGCGGCGGGACGGGAATTCACCCCTCCACTTT.

The gene calls are TRBV9 and TRBJ1-5; no reliable D call. The V end was cut by 4 bases, the J end by 4 bases, with 15 bases between. Germline V gene sequence: CDR1 SGDLS, CDR2 YYNGEE. The CDR3 has 15 amino acids. The CDR3 DNA reads TGTGCCAGCAGCCGGGGTGAAGGGTCTAATCAGCCCCAGCATTTT. This gives the protein CASSRGEGSNQPQHF.

The rearrangement uses TRBV5-6 and TRBJ2-7; 7 bases are shared with TRBD2. Germline loops: CDR1 SGHDT, CDR2 YYEEEE. The ends lost 0 bases at V and 0 bases at J; junction bases unmatched: 6. The CDR3 spans 16 residues. Here the CDR3 DNA reads TGTGCCAGCAGCTTGGTGGGAGGGACGAGCTCCTACGAGCAGTACTTC. Translation gives CASSLVGGTSSYEQYF.

Regarding this clone: The germline gene is not matched at one end of the junction; a read error may be the cause. The chain is built from TRBV7-7 and TRBJ2-7, with D perhaps TRBD2 (5 bases). CDR1 and CDR2 (germline): SSHAT, FNYEAQ (reference sequence). This CDR3 region has 13 residues. The CDR3 protein is CASSLDASGRLYF. The CDR3 DNA reads as TGTGCTAGCAGCTTAGACGCGAGCGGCCGCCTTTACTTC.

The rearrangement uses TRBV28 and TRBJ1-2; D is unclear. Germline CDR1 reads MDHEN; CDR2 reads SYDVKM. CDR3 size: 13 residues. V lost 2 bases, J lost 5 bases, and 9 bases lay in between. CDR3 in amino acids: CASSLGLSYGYTF. The CDR3 nucleotides read TGTGCCAGCAGTTTAGGACTCTCGTATGGCTACACCTTC.

The chain combines TRBV19 with TRBJ1-5, with 10 bases fitting TRBD1. CDR3 length: 15 residues. CDR1 and CDR2 from the germline V gene are LNHDA and SQIVND (reference sequence). J lost 6 bases, V lost 7 bases, and 9 bases had no gene match. The CDR3, as DNA: TGTGCCAGTACCCCGACAGGGGGCGCGGCTCAGCCCCAGCATTTT. This codes for CASTPTGGAAQPQHF.

The chain couples TRBV11-3 to TRBJ2-3, with TRBD2 matching over 14 bases. The CDR3 extends over 16 amino acids. The V gene's germline CDR1 is SGHNT and CDR2 YENEEA. V shed 5 bases and J 2 bases; nucleotides not matched to a gene: 3. The DNA for the CDR3 is TGTGCCAGCAGCAGGACTAGCGGGAGGAACACAGATACGCAGTATTTT. Protein: CASSRTSGRNTDTQYF.

This chain joins TRBV29-1 and TRBJ2-1; maybe TRBD2 (7 bases). Trimming cost V 1 base and J 7 bases, with 14 bases left between them. This CDR3 is built from 14 residues. Germline V CDR1 and CDR2: SQVTM, ANQGSEA. The CDR3 bases are TGCAGCGTTGAAGGGTCAGGGAGGGGGAATGAGCAGTTCTTC. Amino acids: CSVEGSGRGNEQFF.

This clone was counted only a few times. This chain connects TRBV7-9 to TRBJ1-1; tentative D call: TRBD1 (6 bases). Germline V gene data show CDR1 as SEHNR and CDR2 as FQNEAQ (reference sequence). The CDR3 spans 14 residues. Trimming stripped 4 bases from V and 3 bases from J, with 12 bases between. The CDR3 region is CASSSQGWDTEAFF. DNA of the CDR3: TGTGCCAGCAGCTCACAGGGTTGGGACACTGAAGCTTTCTTT.

The chain has TRBV18 and TRBJ2-5; D unresolved. This CDR3 comprises 12 residues. The germline V gene has CDR1 KGHSH and CDR2 LQKENI. Trimming left V 3 bases short and J 7 bases short, with 9 bases between. The CDR3 sequence: CASSPTSGTQYF. The CDR3, as DNA: TGTGCCAGCTCACCTACGTCAGGGACCCAGTACTTC.

The V and J genes are TRBV15 and TRBJ2-3; 9 bases agree with TRBD1. This CDR3 has 15 amino acids. V shed 5 bases, J shed 4 bases, and the junction held 7 bases outside the gene matches. Germline V CDR1 and CDR2: LNHNV, YYDKDF (reference sequence). Written as DNA, the CDR3 is TGTGCCACCAGCTTTGGGACAGGGAGAGCAGATACGCAGTATTTT. It specifies CATSFGTGRADTQYF.

This clone was picked up one time. This chain joins TRBV7-3 and TRBJ2-1, with a tentative D call TRBD2 (5 bases). V dropped 2 bases and J dropped 0 bases, with 17 bases sitting between them. This CDR3 has 18 amino acids. Looked up from germline, CDR1 is SGHTA and CDR2 is FQGTGA. As DNA, the CDR3 is TGTGCCAGCAGCTTACTAGCATACCGAACTTACTCCTACAATGAGCAGTTCTTC. As protein: CASSLLAYRTYSYNEQFF.